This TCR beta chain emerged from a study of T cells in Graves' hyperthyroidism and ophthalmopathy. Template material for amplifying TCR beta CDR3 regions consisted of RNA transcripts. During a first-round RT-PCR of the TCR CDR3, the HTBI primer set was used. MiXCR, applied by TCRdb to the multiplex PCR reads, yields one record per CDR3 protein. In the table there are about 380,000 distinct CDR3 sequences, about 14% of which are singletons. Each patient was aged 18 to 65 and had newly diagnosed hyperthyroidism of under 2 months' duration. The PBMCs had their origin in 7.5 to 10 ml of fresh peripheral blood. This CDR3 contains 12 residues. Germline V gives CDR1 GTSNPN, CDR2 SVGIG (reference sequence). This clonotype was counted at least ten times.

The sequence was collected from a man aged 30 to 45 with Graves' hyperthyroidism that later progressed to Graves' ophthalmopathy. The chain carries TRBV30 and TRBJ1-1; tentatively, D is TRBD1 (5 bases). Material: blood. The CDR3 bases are TGTGCGAGGACACGAGGTAACACTGAAGCTTTCTTT. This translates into CARTRGNTEAFF.